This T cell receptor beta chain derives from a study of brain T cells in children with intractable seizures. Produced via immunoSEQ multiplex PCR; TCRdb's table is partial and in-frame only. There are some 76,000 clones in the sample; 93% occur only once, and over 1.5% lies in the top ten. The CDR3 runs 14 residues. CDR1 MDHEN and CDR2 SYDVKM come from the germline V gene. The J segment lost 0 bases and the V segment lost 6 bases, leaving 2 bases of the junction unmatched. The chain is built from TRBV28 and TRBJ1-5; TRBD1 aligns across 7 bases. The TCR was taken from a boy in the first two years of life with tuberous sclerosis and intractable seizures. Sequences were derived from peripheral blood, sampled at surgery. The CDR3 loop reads CASSRQGSNQPQHF. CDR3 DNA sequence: TGTGCCAGCAGCCGACAGGGTAGCAATCAGCCCCAGCATTTT.